The clone carrying this T cell receptor beta chain was picked up a small number of times. Its antigen is as yet unknown. The people who gave samples were healthy Caucasians from Russia, aged roughly 6 to 95. The entry originates in a study of blood T cells in healthy people across ages. Broader study findings: Naive CD4+ cell counts and diversity both ran higher in long-lived than in aged donors.

A second about 6 to 12 cycle PCR used barcoded and J-beta primers. Each CDR3 protein gets one entry after TCRdb re-called the 5' RACE reads with MiXCR. The repertoire holds approximately 800,000 distinct CDR3 sequences, with nearly 60% as singletons. This TCR derives from a man aged 30 to 45 in good health. Sequenced sample: blood.

In nucleotides, the CDR3 is TGTGCCAGCAGCTACCATGGAGTAGCGGGAGTGGATACGCAGTATTTT. Amino acid sequence: CASSYHGVAGVDTQYF. This chain links TRBV7-3 with TRBJ2-3; 9 bases are a match to TRBD2. The CDR3 totals 16 residues. With V trimmed by 4 bases and J by 6 bases, 11 bases remained unmatched. The germline CDR1 and CDR2 sequences are SGHTA and FQGTGA. Full variable domain (remainder filled in from reference TRBV7-3 and TRBJ2-3): GAGVSQTPSNKVTEKGKYVELRCDPISGHTALYWYRQSLGQGPEFLIYFQGTGAADDSGLPNDRFFAVRPEGSVSTLKIQRTERGDSAVYLCASSYHGVAGVDTQYFGPGTRLTVL.